Listed below are T cell receptor beta chains from one sample, sequenced in a study of identical twins. TCRdb itself ran the 5' RACE reads through MiXCR, one entry per CDR3 protein. This sample has around 340,000 distinct CDR3 sequences, with more than 9% found just once. This sample also belongs to another study, concerning yellow fever vaccine responses in identical twins.

Sequenced sample: CD8+ T cells sorted from blood. The receptors come from a woman between 18 and 30 years old in good health. CDR3s include the opening cysteine and the closing phenylalanine or tryptophan. A D gene is named only where the DNA matches it firmly. Expanded clones are given a class, and other clones once, few, many or no size at all.

J,D,V,size,DNA,CDR3
TRBJ2-2,TRBD2,TRBV28,NA,TGTGCCAGCAGCCGACAGGGGACTAGCGCCGGGGAGCTGTTTTTT,CASSRQGTSAGELFF
TRBJ2-1,TRBD1,TRBV15,few,TGTGCCACCAGCACCCCCCCGAGTGGACAGGCGGGTCTAGTGGGGATGGCCCCCTACAATGAGCAGTTCTTC,CATSTPPSGQAGLVGMAPYNEQFF
TRBJ2-1,NA,TRBV20-1,few,TGCAGTGCTAGCCGCGGTGGGAATGAGCAGTTCTTC,CSASRGGNEQFF
TRBJ2-5,TRBD1,TRBV28,NA,TGTGCCAGCAGCCGTCGACAGGGACAAGAGACCCAGTACTTC,CASSRRQGQETQYF
TRBJ1-6,NA,TRBV4-2,few,TGTGCCAGCAGCCAAGCGTCCTTTCAACAGGGATATAATTCACCCCTCCACTTT,CASSQASFQQGYNSPLHF
TRBJ2-3,NA,TRBV12-3/TRBV12-4,many,TGTGCCAGCAGTTCCGGACAGAGCACAGATACGCAGTATTTT,CASSSGQSTDTQYF
TRBJ2-4,NA,TRBV6-1,few,TGTGCCAGCAGTGTTGGGGGAGGCGGAAACATTCAGTACTTC,CASSVGGGGNIQYF
TRBJ2-1,NA,TRBV12-3/TRBV12-4,NA,TGTGCCAGCAGTTTATTGCAGGACAATGAGCAGTTCTTC,CASSLLQDNEQFF
TRBJ2-4,TRBD1,TRBV20-1,NA,TGCAGTGCTAGAGGACAGGGGGATGGAGACATTCAGTACTTC,CSARGQGDGDIQYF
TRBJ1-4,NA,TRBV4-1,few,TGCGCCAGCAGCCAAGAGTCGGCTAATGAAAAACTGTTTTTT,CASSQESANEKLFF
TRBJ2-5,NA,TRBV10-3,NA,TGTGCCATCAGTGACCCAGGGAGTCATGAGACCCAGTACTTC,CAISDPGSHETQYF
TRBJ2-1,NA,TRBV3-1,NA,TGTGCCAGCAGCCACGTACTCGGCTCAACATACAATGAGCAGTTCTTC,CASSHVLGSTYNEQFF
TRBJ2-1,NA,TRBV12-3/TRBV12-4,many,TGTGCCAGCAGTTTCAACAATGAGCAGTTCTTC,CASSFNNEQFF